This T cell receptor beta chain originates from a study of blood T cell repertoires in COVID-19. Study-level information: Specimens from acute and convalescent COVID-19 originated in the United States, Italy and Spain. T cells, B-cell-depleted T cells, or PBMCs provided the cDNA or gDNA that served as material.

Methods used by the authors: Reference gene primer amplification gave nucleated cell count estimates. The table came from immunoSEQ multiplex PCR; TCRdb's copy has only in-frame clones and leaves some out. V and J calls plus clone size are reproduced from that table; the DNA served to infer D and trimming. The data hold fewer than 110,000 clones, with approximately 84% observed a single time. The CDR3 has 14 amino acids. V lost 6 bases to trimming and J lost 1 base, with 12 bases between them. Per the germline V gene, CDR1 is MDHEN and CDR2 is SYDVKM. This rearrangement joins TRBV28 to TRBJ2-5; D is undetermined. Sequenced sample: peripheral blood. The clonotype was recovered from a human donor in a cohort sampled during active COVID-19. CDR3 DNA sequence: TGTGCCAGCAGCCCTCTGAGAGCCCAAGAGACCCAGTACTTC. Its translation is CASSPLRAQETQYF.